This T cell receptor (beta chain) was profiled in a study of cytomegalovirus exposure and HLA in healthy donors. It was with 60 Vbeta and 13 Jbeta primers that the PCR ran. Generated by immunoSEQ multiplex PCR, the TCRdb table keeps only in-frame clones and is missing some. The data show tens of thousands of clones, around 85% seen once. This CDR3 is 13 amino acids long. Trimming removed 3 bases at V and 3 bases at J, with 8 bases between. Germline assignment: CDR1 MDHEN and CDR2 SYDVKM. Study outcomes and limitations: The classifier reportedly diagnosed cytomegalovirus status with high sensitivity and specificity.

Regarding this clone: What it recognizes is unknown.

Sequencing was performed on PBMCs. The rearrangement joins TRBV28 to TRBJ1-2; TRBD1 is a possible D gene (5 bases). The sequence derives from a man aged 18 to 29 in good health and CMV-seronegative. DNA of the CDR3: TGTGCCAGCAGTTTCGAAGGGGACTATGGCTACACCTTC. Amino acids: CASSFEGDYGYTF.